The clone carrying this T cell receptor beta chain was seen a handful of times. Its antigen is still unknown. The CDR3 covers 14 residues. V lost 5 bases to trimming and J lost 4 bases; unmatched junction nucleotides: 7. The germline CDR1 and CDR2 sequences are LNHDA and SQIVND (reference sequence). The data were obtained in a study of cytomegalovirus exposure and HLA in healthy donors. Turning to the study itself: 81% of 350 to 400 genotyped donors fell in the Caucasian-associated ancestry cluster.

Whole-study results and caveats: For TCR beta chains, V- and J-gene trimming was later linked to a missense DCLRE1C variant. Reported results showed that the classifier diagnosed cytomegalovirus status with high specificity and sensitivity.

PCR involved 60 Vbeta and 13 Jbeta primers. The protocol was immunoSEQ multiplex PCR, while the TCRdb copy is restricted to in-frame clones and leaves out a portion. The sample has roughly 160,000 clones, roughly 84% seen once; the top ten hold about 1%. The sample was PBMCs. The receptor was derived from a man under 40 in good health and CMV-seronegative. The rearrangement joins TRBV19 to TRBJ1-1; 7 bases map to TRBD1. In DNA, the CDR3 is TGTGCCAGTAGTCGACAGGGAAGGGCCACTGAAGCTTTCTTT. Protein product: CASSRQGRATEAFF.